The 18 T cell receptor beta chains given below trace back to one sample, sequenced in a study of blood T cells in healthy people across ages. For the second PCR, which ran for about 7 to 11 cycles, a sample-barcoded 5' primer and a J-beta primer mix were used. MiXCR, applied by TCRdb to the 5' RACE reads, yields one record per CDR3 protein. Here the sample spans some 760,000 distinct CDR3 sequences, approximately 25% being singletons. These data were also reused for a study on T cells of mothers and their children.

Sequencing was performed on blood. These receptors were taken from a boy aged 5-17 years in good health.

This chain joins TRBV6-1 and TRBJ1-5, with TRBD1 matching over 7 bases. The CDR3 totals 15 residues. Germline V gene sequence: CDR1 MNHNS, CDR2 SASEGT. V shed 5 bases, J shed 5 bases, and the junction held 9 bases outside the gene matches. The CDR3: CASSPLDRDDQPQHF. CDR3 in DNA: TGTGCCAGCAGTCCCCTTGACAGGGATGATCAGCCCCAGCATTTT.

This clonotype was recorded a few times. A junction boundary mismatches the germline segment, possibly from a read error. V and J are TRBV7-7 and TRBJ1-1; a possible D gene is TRBD1 (6 bases). Per the germline V gene, CDR1 is SSHAT and CDR2 is FNYEAQ (reference sequence). This CDR3 comprises 14 residues. This CDR3 reads CASSPQGKDTEAFF. As DNA, the CDR3 is TGTGCTAGCAGCCCGCAGGGGAAGGACACTGAAGCTTTCTTT. Complete variable domain (other parts from reference TRBV7-7 and TRBJ1-1): GAGVSQSPRYKVTKRGQDVTLRCDPISSHATLYWYQQALGQGPEFLTYFNYEAQPDKSGLPSDRFSAERPEGSISTLTIQRTEQRDSAMYRCASSPQGKDTEAFFGQGTRLTVV.

DNA of the CDR3: TGTGCCAGGAGTCGGGTGGCGGAGAACACCGGGGAGCTGTTTTTT. Its translation is CARSRVAENTGELFF. The chain recombines TRBV28 with TRBJ2-2; no clear D. V gave up 9 bases and J gave up 1 base, with 15 bases separating them. This CDR3 is built from 15 residues. Germline loops: CDR1 MDHEN, CDR2 SYDVKM. Looking up the rest from reference TRBV28 and TRBJ2-2 gives the full variable domain: DVKVTQSSRYLVKRTGEKVFLECVQDMDHENMFWYRQDPGLGLRLIYFSYDVKMKEKGDIPEGYSVSREKKERFSLILESASTNQTSMYLCARSRVAENTGELFFGEGSRLTVL.

This clonotype was counted a few times. The genes are TRBV7-9 and TRBJ2-5; D is uncertain. The germline V gene encodes CDR1 SEHNR and CDR2 FQNEAQ (reference sequence). The CDR3 length is 15 residues. V was trimmed by 5 bases and J by 5 bases, leaving 18 bases between them. This CDR3 reads CASSVTSYDGETQYF. CDR3 DNA: TGTGCCAGCAGCGTAACCTCTTACGATGGGGAGACCCAGTACTTC.

Only a few counts were recorded for this clonotype. The chain recombines TRBV2 with TRBJ2-6, with a possible D match to TRBD2 (6 bases). V shed 3 bases and J shed 1 base, with 13 bases lying between them. This CDR3 is built from 17 residues. CDR1 SNHLY and CDR2 FYNNEI come from the germline V gene. CDR3 sequence reads: CASSEEGLASGANVLTF. The CDR3 nucleotides read TGTGCCAGCAGTGAGGAGGGTTTAGCATCTGGGGCCAACGTCCTGACTTTC.

This clonotype was seen ten or more times. The chain carries TRBV20-1 and TRBJ2-5; TRBD1 matches at 10 bases. CDR1 and CDR2 from the germline V gene are DFQATT and SNEGSKA (reference sequence). The CDR3 contains 16 residues. V lost 2 bases to trimming and J lost 1 base; unmatched junction nucleotides: 7. The DNA of the CDR3 is TGCAGTGCTAGAATCCCGGGACAGGGGATCCAAGAGACCCAGTACTTC. Its translation: CSARIPGQGIQETQYF.

In this sample, this clonotype turned up many times. The V gene is TRBV11-2, the J gene TRBJ1-3, with TRBD1 as a possible D gene (5 bases). The germline V gene encodes CDR1 SGHAT and CDR2 FQNNGV. Between the trimmed V and J ends, which lost 5 bases and 0 bases, there was a span of 14 bases. The CDR3 covers 16 residues. CDR3 region: CASSPRQTSSGNTIYF. CDR3 sequence (DNA): TGTGCCAGCAGCCCCCGACAGACCTCCTCTGGAAACACCATATATTTT.

This chain links TRBV29-1 with TRBJ2-7; a weak D match, TRBD2 (6 bases). From germline, CDR1 is SQVTM and CDR2 ANQGSEA. The length of the CDR3 is 14 residues. Trimming removed 4 bases from V and 3 bases from J, with 16 bases in between. For the CDR3, the DNA is TGCAGCGTTGCAGGCGGGACCTTTTACTACGAGCAGTACTTC. This sequence encodes CSVAGGTFYYEQYF.

In this sample, this clonotype turned up a few times. The chain recombines TRBV7-6 with TRBJ1-4; no clear D. Germline values: CDR1 SGHVS, CDR2 FNYEAQ. The CDR3 length is 15 residues. V dropped 1 base and J dropped 5 bases, with 11 bases sitting between them. As DNA, the CDR3 is TGTGCCAGCAGCTTAGACGCGACGGTGAATGAAAAACTGTTTTTT. It yields the protein CASSLDATVNEKLFF. Full variable domain (outside the CDR3, taken from reference TRBV7-6 and TRBJ1-4): GAGVSQSPRYKVTKRGQDVALRCDPISGHVSLYWYRQALGQGPEFLTYFNYEAQQDKSGLPNDRFSAERPEGSISTLTIQRTEQRDSAMYRCASSLDATVNEKLFFGSGTQLSVL.

In its sample, this clonotype was seen a few times. The chain couples TRBV11-3 to TRBJ1-3, with D tentatively TRBD1 (6 bases). Trimming left V 6 bases short and J 0 bases short, with 12 bases between. Germline V gene lookup returns CDR1 SGHNT and CDR2 YENEEA. This CDR3 comprises 15 residues. The CDR3 loop is CASSYDRLSGNTIYF. The CDR3 DNA reads TGTGCCAGCAGTTATGACAGGCTCTCTGGAAACACCATATATTTT. Complete variable domain (other parts from reference TRBV11-3 and TRBJ1-3): EAGVVQSPRYKIIEKKQPVAFWCNPISGHNTLYWYLQNLGQGPELLIRYENEEAVDDSQLPKDRFSAERLKGVDSTLKIQPAELGDSAVYLCASSYDRLSGNTIYFGEGSWLTVV.

The chain employs TRBV28 and TRBJ2-5; 7 nucleotides match TRBD2. The last part of the DNA fits TRBJ2-1 better; the J call may be wrong. This CDR3 has 16 amino acids. Germline CDR1 is MDHEN and CDR2 is SYDVKM. The CDR3 sequence is CASRSLREGLDNEQFF. In nucleotides, the CDR3 is TGTGCCAGCAGATCCCTGAGGGAGGGGTTAGACAATGAGCAGTTCTTC.

This clonotype was counted a few times. The chain couples TRBV7-2 to TRBJ1-2, with 9 bases aligning to TRBD1. Trimming removed 5 bases from V and 4 bases from J; junction bases left unmatched: 14. The CDR3 has 17 amino acids. CDR1 SGHTA and CDR2 FQGNSA come from the germline V gene. DNA of the CDR3: TGTGCCAGCAGCCTAGTGCCAGACAGGGGGAGACTCTATGGCTACACCTTC. Translation: CASSLVPDRGRLYGYTF.

This clonotype was counted between two and nine times. V is TRBV5-1 and J is TRBJ2-5; TRBD1 aligns across 9 bases. Losses at the gene ends were 4 bases for V and 1 base for J; bases not matched to a gene: 14. Germline V lookup: CDR1 SGHRS, CDR2 YFSETQ. The CDR3 loop spans 18 amino acids. In DNA, the CDR3 is TGCGCCAGCAGCCCACTTCTTGGGACAGGGAACATCCAAGAGACCCAGTACTTC. Translating gives CASSPLLGTGNIQETQYF.

This clonotype has more than one count but fewer than ten. This chain connects TRBV21-1 to TRBJ2-5; the table's D call, TRBD1, has no DNA check behind it. The J call may not be correct, given that the DNA end is closer to TRBJ2-7. TRBV21-1 corresponds to a pseudogene. This CDR3 has 14 residues. The chain's CDR3 is CASPGQASTYEQYF. The DNA for the CDR3 is TGTGCCAGTCCGGGACAGGCATCTACCTACGAGCAGTACTTC.

There are many counts of this clonotype. V gene TRBV20-1 combines with J gene TRBJ2-7; TRBD2 matches 7 bases. The germline V gene encodes CDR1 DFQATT and CDR2 SNEGSKA (reference sequence). The V segment lost 1 base and the J segment 0 bases; nucleotides outside the gene matches: 3. The CDR3 loop spans 14 amino acids. In nucleotides, the CDR3 is TGCAGTGCTAGAGTACTAGCGAACTCCTACGAGCAGTACTTC. Amino acids: CSARVLANSYEQYF.

This chain links TRBV12-3 or TRBV12-4 with TRBJ1-4; D uncertain. Trimming cost V 6 bases and J 12 bases, with 20 bases left between them. The CDR3 length is 14 residues. The CDR3 here is CASSSPDHRSELFF. The CDR3 DNA follows: TGTGCCAGCAGCTCCCCGGACCACCGGTCTGAACTGTTTTTT.

The chain is built from TRBV12-3 or TRBV12-4 and TRBJ1-4; a possible D gene is TRBD1 (6 bases). CDR3 length: 13 amino acids. With 5 bases removed from V and 7 bases from J, the gap between germline ends came to 11 bases. The CDR3 DNA sequence: TGTGCCAGCAGTGACACAGGGTCTGAAAAACTGTTTTTT. Translation gives CASSDTGSEKLFF.

This clonotype was seen more than once but under ten times. The chain is built from TRBV5-1 and TRBJ2-1; 9 bases are a match to TRBD2. V lost 7 bases to trimming and J lost 0 bases; unmatched junction nucleotides: 5. Germline lookup yields CDR1 SGHRS and CDR2 YFSETQ. The CDR3 is 15 amino acids. DNA of the CDR3: TGCGCCAGCGAGATTAGCGGGAGCTCCTACAATGAGCAGTTCTTC. Its protein is CASEISGSSYNEQFF.